The 11 T cell receptor beta chains below all came from one sample that was sequenced in a study of cytomegalovirus exposure and HLA in healthy donors. This PCR relied on a set of 60 Vbeta primers and 13 Jbeta primers. Only in-frame clones appear in the TCRdb table, and some are missing; sequencing was by immunoSEQ multiplex PCR. The table includes about 120,000 clones, 74% detected once. Sequencing was performed on PBMCs. Receptors were obtained from a man between 40 and 49 years old in good health and CMV-seropositive.

V usage is TRBV7-8 and J usage is TRBJ2-7; tentative D call: TRBD2 (6 bases). Between the trimmed V and J ends, which lost 5 bases and 0 bases, there was a span of 14 bases. Germline-derived CDR1 and CDR2 are SGHVS and FQNEAQ. The CDR3 has 15 amino acids. The CDR3, as DNA: TGTGCCAGCAGCCCCGGTCGGGACTCCTCCTACGAGCAGTACTTC. It codes for CASSPGRDSSYEQYF.

This clone turned up a few times. The rearrangement links TRBV28 to TRBJ1-5; TRBD1 matches at 11 bases. Per the germline V gene, CDR1 is MDHEN and CDR2 is SYDVKM. The CDR3 sequence is 18 residues long. With V trimmed by 5 bases and J by 0 bases, 9 bases remained unmatched. The CDR3 region is CASSGQGAGVSSNQPQHF. For the CDR3, the DNA is TGTGCCAGCAGTGGACAGGGGGCAGGTGTTTCTAGCAATCAGCCCCAGCATTTT.

The count of this clone is one. The chain couples TRBV9 to TRBJ2-7, with D perhaps matching TRBD2 (6 bases). Germline-derived CDR1 and CDR2 are SGDLS and YYNGEE. CDR3 length equals 14 residues. Between the trimmed V and J ends, which lost 4 bases and 6 bases, there was a span of 17 bases. The CDR3 DNA follows: TGTGCCAGCAGCCCCCGGCGGGAACTGGCCGAGCAGTACTTC. This codes for CASSPRRELAEQYF. Together with reference TRBV9 and TRBJ2-7, the CDR3 gives the full variable domain: DSGVTQTPKHLITATGQRVTLRCSPRSGDLSVYWYQQSLDQGLQFLIQYYNGEERAKGNILERFSAQQFPDLHSELNLSSLELGDSALYFCASSPRRELAEQYFGPGTRLTVT.

In this sample, this clone turned up a few times. The chain couples TRBV19 to TRBJ2-5; D perhaps matches TRBD2 (5 bases). V lost 5 bases to trimming and J lost 4 bases, with 17 bases between them. Germline CDR1 reads LNHDA; CDR2 reads SQIVND (reference sequence). The CDR3 sequence is 15 residues long. The CDR3 region has the DNA TGTGCCAGTAGTCGCTACACTGGAAGCGGAGAGACCCAGTACTTC. This sequence encodes CASSRYTGSGETQYF.

The rearrangement links TRBV5-1 to TRBJ2-6, with a tentative D call TRBD1 (6 bases). This CDR3 has 15 amino acids. V gave up 4 bases and J gave up 9 bases, with 17 bases separating them. Germline V gene data show CDR1 as SGHRS and CDR2 as YFSETQ. The CDR3 DNA reads as TGCGCCAGCAGCCTGGAGTCAGGGGAAGTCAACGTCCTGACTTTC. It is translated as CASSLESGEVNVLTF.

V and J are TRBV5-4 and TRBJ2-7, with a tentative D call TRBD1 (7 bases). Trimming pared 10 bases from V and 6 bases from J, leaving 23 bases between. Germline CDR1 SGHNT, CDR2 YYREEE (reference sequence). This CDR3 is built from 14 residues. The CDR3 sequence: CAAGSGGYPGEQYF. The CDR3, as DNA: TGTGCCGCAGGGTCAGGGGGGTATCCAGGCGAGCAGTACTTC. The full variable domain, with the rest looked up from reference TRBV5-4 and TRBJ2-7, is ETGVTQSPTHLIKTRGQQVTLRCSSQSGHNTVSWYQQALGQGPQFIFQYYREEENGRGNFPPRFSGLQFPNYSSELNVNALELDDSALYLCAAGSGGYPGEQYFGPGTRLTVT.

V gene TRBV5-1 combines with J gene TRBJ2-1; tentatively, D is TRBD1 (6 bases). Germline V gene lookup returns CDR1 SGHRS and CDR2 YFSETQ. The CDR3 is 15 residues long. V lost 1 base and J 3 bases, leaving 11 bases between the germline ends. CDR3 in DNA: TGCGCCAGCAGCTTGCCCCGGGACAACTACAATGAGCAGTTCTTC. Amino acid sequence: CASSLPRDNYNEQFF.

This rearrangement joins TRBV18 to TRBJ2-1, with TRBD2 matching 8 bases. CDR1 is KGHSH and CDR2 is LQKENI in the germline V gene. CDR3 length: 15 residues. Losses at the gene ends were 3 bases for V and 7 bases for J; bases not matched to a gene: 8. CDR3 DNA: TGTGCCAGCTCACCGTCAGGGCGCGGGGGGAATGAGCAGTTCTTC. Translation: CASSPSGRGGNEQFF.

This chain links TRBV21-1 with TRBJ2-3; TRBD2 is the table's D call and was not checked against the DNA. TRBV21-1 is designated a pseudogene. This CDR3 is 16 amino acids long. The CDR3, as DNA: TGTGCCAGCAGCCGTTATAGCGGGAGACCCACAGATACGCAGTATTTT. It codes for CASSRYSGRPTDTQYF.

The rearrangement joins TRBV7-9 to TRBJ2-1; D gene uncertain. The CDR3 is 14 residues long. CDR1 is SEHNR and CDR2 is FQNEAQ in the germline V gene (reference sequence). V lost 3 bases and J lost 2, with 8 bases in between. The DNA of the CDR3 is TGTGCCAGCAGCTTCCAAAGAGCCTACAATGAGCAGTTCTTC. It specifies CASSFQRAYNEQFF. The whole variable domain, filled in from reference TRBV7-9 and TRBJ2-1, reads DTGVSQNPRHKITKRGQNVTFRCDPISEHNRLYWYRQTLGQGPEFLTYFQNEAQLEKSRLLSDRFSAERPKGSFSTLEIQRTEQGDSAMYLCASSFQRAYNEQFFGPGTRLTVL.

This chain joins TRBV28 and TRBJ2-5; 9 nucleotides align to TRBD1. Losses at the gene ends were 2 bases for V and 5 bases for J; bases not matched to a gene: 6. Germline V gene lookup returns CDR1 MDHEN and CDR2 SYDVKM. CDR3 length: 15 residues. The CDR3 is CASSLPGQGLETQYF. DNA of the CDR3: TGTGCCAGCAGTTTACCGGGACAGGGCCTGGAGACCCAGTACTTC.